The 28 T cell receptor beta chains listed next were all sequenced from one sample in a study of T cell responses to AZD1222 COVID-19 vaccine. Data came from immunoSEQ multiplex PCR; TCRdb stores just in-frame clones and leaves some out. The table shows roughly 150,000 clones, with approximately 91% occurring only once. Sequenced material: peripheral blood, taken on day 0 of AZD1222 vaccination. All receptors derive from an adult in good health.

This chain connects TRBV6-5 to TRBJ1-2, with 7 positions matching TRBD1. CDR3 length equals 13 residues. CDR1 MNHEY and CDR2 SVGAGI come from the germline V gene. Unmatched junction bases numbered 0, after V lost 0 bases and J lost 5 bases. The CDR3, as DNA: TGTGCCAGCAGTTACTCGACAGGGTATGGCTACACCTTC. Its protein product is CASSYSTGYGYTF.

J is TRBJ1-2 and V is TRBV30, with D possibly TRBD1 on 5 matching bases. CDR1 is GTSNPN and CDR2 is SVGIG in the germline V gene (reference sequence). Deletions cut 0 bases from V and 4 bases from J, with 15 bases between. The CDR3 spans 15 residues. Written as DNA, the CDR3 is TGTGCCTGGAGTGTACCCCCCAACAGGTCCTATGGCTACACCTTC. Its translation is CAWSVPPNRSYGYTF.

This rearrangement joins TRBV4-2 to TRBJ1-1; D is ambiguous. Trimming left V 0 bases short and J 3 bases short, with 5 bases between. This CDR3 has 13 residues. CDR1 is LGHNA, CDR2 YNFKEQ, per germline. The CDR3 spells CASSQDSDTEAFF. The CDR3 DNA reads TGTGCCAGCAGCCAAGATTCAGACACTGAAGCTTTCTTT.

In its sample, this clone was seen once. CDR3 bases: TGTGCCAGCAGCTCAACAGGATCAACTAATGAAAAACTGTTTTTT. Translated: CASSSTGSTNEKLFF. The V call is TRBV7-2, the J call TRBJ1-4, with a possible D match to TRBD1 (5 bases). Trimming left V 4 bases short and J 0 bases short, with 9 bases between. CDR1 and CDR2 from the germline V gene are SGHTA and FQGNSA. This CDR3 has 15 residues.

J is TRBJ1-1 and V is TRBV27; D not certain. The CDR3 totals 15 residues. V was pared by 5 bases and J by 4 bases, with 17 bases between. Germline V lookup: CDR1 MNHEY, CDR2 SMNVEV (reference sequence). In DNA, the CDR3 is TGTGCCAGCAGTCCCCCCACCCTTGCGGGCACTGAAGCTTTCTTT. Translated, it gives CASSPPTLAGTEAFF.

CDR3 DNA: TGTGCCAGCAGCGAGGACAGGGGATCGGGTGATACGCAGTATTTT. This translates into CASSEDRGSGDTQYF. V and J are TRBV6-5 and TRBJ2-3; the match to TRBD1 covers 9 bases. V was clipped by 6 bases and J by 6 bases; unmatched bases: 10. The CDR3 is 15 amino acids. CDR1 is MNHEY and CDR2 is SVGAGI in the germline V gene.

This clone occurred a few times. The CDR3 here is CASSLVPGTETQYF. For the CDR3, the DNA is TGCGCCAGCAGCTTGGTCCCAGGGACGGAGACCCAGTACTTC. The V call is TRBV5-1, the J call TRBJ2-5; D might be TRBD1 or TRBD2, each matching 5 bases. Germline CDR1 reads SGHRS; CDR2 reads YFSETQ. V was shortened by 0 bases and J by 5 bases, with 11 bases between the two germline ends. The length of the CDR3 is 14 residues.

J is TRBJ1-5 and V is TRBV7-2, with D possibly TRBD1 on 5 matching bases. The V gene lost 5 bases and the J gene lost 3 bases, with 14 bases spanning the gap. The CDR3 is made up of 15 amino acids. From germline, CDR1 is SGHTA and CDR2 FQGNSA. Written as DNA, the CDR3 is TGTGCCAGCAGCCCACAGGCTTCCCTCAATCAGCCCCAGCATTTT. Encoded protein: CASSPQASLNQPQHF.

The rearrangement uses TRBV5-1 and TRBJ2-3, with 13 bases aligning to TRBD2. V dropped 5 bases and J dropped 5; count of bases not matched to a gene: 11. This CDR3 region has 17 residues. Germline V gene sequence: CDR1 SGHRS, CDR2 YFSETQ. The CDR3 DNA is TGCGCCAGCAGTTCCGGACTAGCGGGAGCCGGTGGAGATACGCAGTATTTT. It encodes CASSSGLAGAGGDTQYF.

This clone was recorded once. The chain links TRBV9 to TRBJ2-1, with a possible D match to TRBD2 (5 bases). This CDR3 is 18 amino acids long. The V end was cut by 2 bases, the J end by 4 bases, with 22 bases between. CDR1 is SGDLS, CDR2 YYNGEE, per germline. The CDR3 region has the DNA TGTGCCAGCAGCGTCGCCAATTGGGGAGACTCTACTTACAATGAGCAGTTCTTC. Its translation: CASSVANWGDSTYNEQFF. Looking up the rest from reference TRBV9 and TRBJ2-1 gives the full variable domain: DSGVTQTPKHLITATGQRVTLRCSPRSGDLSVYWYQQSLDQGLQFLIQYYNGEERAKGNILERFSAQQFPDLHSELNLSSLELGDSALYFCASSVANWGDSTYNEQFFGPGTRLTVL.

In its sample, this clone was seen once. The germline gene is not matched at one end of the junction; a read error may be the cause. CDR3 protein: CASSQGTRISMNTEAFF. The CDR3 nucleotides are TGCGCCAGTAGCCAAGGGACCAGGATCTCTATGAACACTGAAGCTTTCTTT. The chain recombines TRBV4-1 with TRBJ1-1, with D possibly being TRBD1 (5 bases). Per germline, CDR1 MGHRA and CDR2 YSYEKL. CDR3 length: 17 amino acids.

V is TRBV5-1 and J is TRBJ1-2; D uncertain. Trimming took 0 bases from V and 8 from J, leaving 11 bases between them. The CDR3 is 13 residues long. Germline V lookup: CDR1 SGHRS, CDR2 YFSETQ. In nucleotides, the CDR3 is TGCGCCAGCAGCTTGGAAACGGCTGGGGGCTACACCTTC. The encoded protein is CASSLETAGGYTF.

The chain uses TRBV6-6 and TRBJ2-5; TRBD1 aligns across 8 bases. This CDR3 has 14 amino acids. The junction had 7 bases not matched to a gene; V was cut back by 7 bases and J by 3 bases. Per germline, CDR1 MNHNY and CDR2 SVGAGI (reference sequence). CDR3 sequence reads: CASTPGQGEETQYF. CDR3 nucleotides: TGTGCCAGCACCCCAGGACAGGGCGAAGAGACCCAGTACTTC.

The chain uses TRBV7-2 and TRBJ2-6; D gene ambiguous. The germline V gene encodes CDR1 SGHTA and CDR2 FQGNSA. The CDR3 is made up of 15 amino acids. V lost 2 bases and J lost 4, with 9 bases in between. The CDR3, as DNA: TGTGCCAGCAGCTTAATAGGGTCCGGGGCCAACGTCCTGACTTTC. Protein sequence: CASSLIGSGANVLTF.

CDR3 coding DNA: TGTGCCAGCAGCCAGAGGCAACTAGAGACCCAGTACTTC. Translated, it gives CASSQRQLETQYF. This chain uses TRBV3-1 (or the pseudogene TRBV3-2) with TRBJ2-5; D is unclear. Germline loops: CDR1 LGHDT, CDR2 YNNKEL (reference sequence). There are 13 residues in the CDR3. Trimming cost V 3 bases and J 4 bases, with 9 bases left between them.

Concerning this clone: Other DNA sequences from this sample encode an identical CDR3 as well. The CDR3 region has the DNA TGCGCCAGCAGCTTGGGCAGCCTGAACACTGAAGCTTTCTTT. Translated, it gives CASSLGSLNTEAFF. The rearrangement uses TRBV5-1 and TRBJ1-1; D not certain. Per germline, CDR1 SGHRS and CDR2 YFSETQ. The CDR3 has 14 residues. Deletions cut 0 bases from V and 0 bases from J, with 6 bases between.

The chain recombines TRBV7-8 with TRBJ1-2; no definite D call. CDR1 is SGHVS and CDR2 is FQNEAQ in the germline V gene. This CDR3 has 14 amino acids. V lost 1 base and J lost 6, with 12 bases in between. CDR3 nucleotides: TGTGCCAGCAGCTTAGGTTTGGGGAAGAATGGCTACACCTTC. Amino acids: CASSLGLGKNGYTF.

This chain connects TRBV5-5 to TRBJ2-3, with 7 bases fitting TRBD2. Germline V gene data show CDR1 as SGHKS and CDR2 as YYEKEE (reference sequence). J was trimmed by 0 bases and V by 3 bases; bases with no gene match: 4. This CDR3 has 15 residues. The CDR3 region has the DNA TGTGCCAGCAGCTCCCTACTAGCGAGCACAGATACGCAGTATTTT. Its protein product is CASSSLLASTDTQYF.

The rearrangement links TRBV6-5 to TRBJ1-1; 7 positions agree with TRBD1. The V and J ends lost 6 bases and 5 bases, in that order; junction bases with no gene match: 6. The CDR3 length is 13 residues. Germline V lookup: CDR1 MNHEY, CDR2 SVGAGI. The CDR3 coding sequence is TGTGCCAGCAGCCCGACAGGGCTAACTGAAGCTTTCTTT. Amino acid sequence: CASSPTGLTEAFF.

The chain uses TRBV30 and TRBJ1-5; D remains unclear. Germline CDR1 GTSNPN, CDR2 SVGIG (reference sequence). V shed 1 base and J shed 3 bases, with 7 bases lying between them. This CDR3 is 13 amino acids long. CDR3 loop: CAWSDSLNQPQHF. CDR3 DNA: TGTGCCTGGAGTGACAGCCTCAATCAGCCCCAGCATTTT. The full variable domain, rest sourced from reference TRBV30 and TRBJ1-5, is SQTIHQWPATLVQPVGSPLSLECTVEGTSNPNLYWYRQAAGRGLQLLFYSVGIGQISSEVPQNLSASRPQDRQFILSSKKLLLSDSGFYLCAWSDSLNQPQHFGDGTRLSIL.

Only a few counts were recorded for this clone. V usage is TRBV6-5 and J usage is TRBJ1-5; 7 nucleotides agree with TRBD1. The CDR3 runs to 14 residues. The germline CDR1 and CDR2 sequences are MNHEY and SVGAGI. The trim removed 6 bases at V and 2 bases at J, leaving 4 bases unmatched. Here the CDR3 reads CASRQTGRNQPQHF. In DNA form, the CDR3 reads TGTGCCAGCAGGCAGACAGGGCGCAATCAGCCCCAGCATTTT.

The CDR3 coding sequence is TGTGCCAGTAGTAGCCTACCAAGGGCTAATAGCAATCAGCCCCAGCATTTT. It codes for CASSSLPRANSNQPQHF. The V and J genes are TRBV19 and TRBJ1-5; D not resolved. The CDR3 is 17 amino acids. Per the germline V gene, CDR1 is LNHDA and CDR2 is SQIVND (reference sequence). With 4 bases removed from V and 0 bases from J, the gap between germline ends came to 16 bases.

V is TRBV7-2 and J is TRBJ1-1; D uncertain. The CDR3 is 15 amino acids. Germline CDR1 and CDR2: SGHTA and FQGNSA. V was clipped by 5 bases and J by 5 bases, with 18 bases between them. CDR3 residues: CASSTGEAGRTEAFF. The DNA for the CDR3 is TGTGCCAGCAGCACCGGCGAGGCAGGAAGAACTGAAGCTTTCTTT.

The chain combines TRBV7-9 with TRBJ2-5; D not resolved. This CDR3 spans 12 amino acids. Germline values: CDR1 SEHNR, CDR2 FQNEAQ (reference sequence). Trimming cost V 5 bases and J 5 bases, with 9 bases left between them. CDR3 sequence: CASSPRPETQYF. The CDR3, as DNA: TGTGCCAGCAGCCCGAGACCGGAGACCCAGTACTTC. Supplemented by reference TRBV7-9 and TRBJ2-5, the full variable domain reads DTGVSQNPRHKITKRGQNVTFRCDPISEHNRLYWYRQTLGQGPEFLTYFQNEAQLEKSRLLSDRFSAERPKGSFSTLEIQRTEQGDSAMYLCASSPRPETQYFGPGTRLLVL.

The chain carries TRBV5-1 and TRBJ1-2, with TRBD1 identical over 7 bases. V dropped 2 bases and J dropped 4; count of bases not matched to a gene: 8. The length of the CDR3 is 15 residues. The V gene's germline CDR1 is SGHRS and CDR2 YFSETQ. CDR3 sequence: CASSFEWDRSYGYTF. The CDR3, as DNA: TGCGCCAGCAGCTTCGAGTGGGACAGATCCTATGGCTACACCTTC.

The chain carries TRBV11-2 and TRBJ1-4; TRBD1 agrees at 7 bases. The V segment lost 0 bases and the J segment 5 bases; nucleotides outside the gene matches: 6. The CDR3 consists of 16 residues. Germline V gene data show CDR1 as SGHAT and CDR2 as FQNNGV. In nucleotides, the CDR3 is TGTGCCAGCAGCTTAGAAGCCGGCAGGGGGAATGAAAAACTGTTTTTT. The encoded protein is CASSLEAGRGNEKLFF. The whole variable domain, remainder taken from reference TRBV11-2 and TRBJ1-4, is EAGVAQSPRYKIIEKRQSVAFWCNPISGHATLYWYQQILGQGPKLLIQFQNNGVVDDSQLPKDRFSAERLKGVDSTLKIQPAKLEDSAVYLCASSLEAGRGNEKLFFGSGTQLSVL.

This chain links TRBV28 with TRBJ1-6, with 11 bases fitting TRBD1. Germline assignment: CDR1 MDHEN and CDR2 SYDVKM. The CDR3 is made up of 14 amino acids. With V trimmed by 6 bases and J by 9 bases, 4 bases remained unmatched. Here the CDR3 DNA reads TGTGCCAGCAGCCCCGGGACAGGGGGTTCACCCCTCCACTTT. This gives the protein CASSPGTGGSPLHF.

As concerns this clone: Additional DNA sequences in this sample encode the identical CDR3. The genes are TRBV7-9 and TRBJ1-2; D unclear. Germline loops: CDR1 SEHNR, CDR2 FQNEAQ (reference sequence). The V and J ends lost 5 bases and 0 bases respectively, with 10 bases between them. The CDR3 loop spans 14 amino acids. The CDR3 DNA is TGTGCCAGCAGCCTCGGGCAGGCTAACTATGGCTACACCTTC. This sequence encodes CASSLGQANYGYTF.